The source of this TCR beta chain is a study of a mutant IDH1 vaccine in newly diagnosed glioma. About the research overall: Of treated patients, approximately 62% were men and roughly 38% women, averaging roughly 40 years.

With regard to this clone: What it binds is not known.

The germline V gene encodes CDR1 SGHRS and CDR2 YFSETQ. With 5 bases clipped from V and 4 bases from J, the junction kept 8 bases outside the gene matches. The CDR3 spans 16 residues. Whole-study results and caveats: It was about 93% of patients that developed vaccine-induced immune responses.

As for time point: baseline, week 1 (first vaccination visit). The treatment was: pre-vaccination baseline after standard-of-care therapy. Donors had new IDH1-mutant astrocytomas of WHO grade 3 or 4 (ATRX-lost). TCRdb's table, derived via immunoSEQ multiplex PCR, lists solely in-frame clones and lacks some. The data contain some 38,000 clones, roughly 78% of them seen just once; the ten biggest clones take up about 9.8%. The chain links TRBV5-1 to TRBJ2-1, with 11 nucleotides matching TRBD2. The sample was PBMCs, taken from a glioma patient treated with radiotherapy, temozolomide or both. This TCR was recovered from a man between 35 and 55 years old with glioma. Some clones in this sample may be carry-over from other donors' samples. The CDR3 sequence is CASSSSGTSGYNEQFF. CDR3 coding DNA: TGCGCCAGCAGTTCCTCCGGGACTAGCGGTTACAATGAGCAGTTCTTC.